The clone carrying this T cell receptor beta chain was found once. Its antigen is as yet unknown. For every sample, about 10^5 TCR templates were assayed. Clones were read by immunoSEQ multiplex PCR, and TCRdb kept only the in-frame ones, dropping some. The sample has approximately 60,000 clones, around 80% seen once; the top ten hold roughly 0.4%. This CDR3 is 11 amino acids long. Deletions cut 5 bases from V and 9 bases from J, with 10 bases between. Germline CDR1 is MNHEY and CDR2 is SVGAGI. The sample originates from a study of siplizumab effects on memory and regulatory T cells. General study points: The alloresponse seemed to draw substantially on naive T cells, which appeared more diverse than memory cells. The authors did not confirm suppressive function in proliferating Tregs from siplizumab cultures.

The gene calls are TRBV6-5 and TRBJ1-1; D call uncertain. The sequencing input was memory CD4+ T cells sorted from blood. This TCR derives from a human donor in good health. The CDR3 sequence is CASSEARKAFF. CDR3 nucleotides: TGTGCCAGCAGTGAAGCGCGTAAAGCTTTCTTT.